A single sample is the source of the 22 T cell receptor beta chains below, sequenced in a study of CD8 T cells in ankylosing spondylitis. TCRdb re-derived calls from the 5' RACE reads in MiXCR, one entry per CDR3 protein. The sample includes 200,000 to 300,000 distinct CDR3 sequences, roughly a tenth of them seen just once. Specimen: blood, either unsorted or a sorted T cell fraction (not recorded which). These TCRs come from a male donor with ankylosing spondylitis or in good health (not recorded which).

This chain joins TRBV19 and TRBJ2-7, with D perhaps matching TRBD1 or TRBD2 (5 bases each). The CDR3 has 15 residues. Trimming took 1 base from V and 6 from J, leaving 16 bases between them. Germline values: CDR1 LNHDA, CDR2 SQIVND (reference sequence). CDR3 sequence reads: CASSIGPIGTSEQYF. CDR3 coding DNA: TGTGCCAGTAGTATAGGGCCCATTGGGACCTCCGAGCAGTACTTC.

In this sample, this clonotype turned up many times. The chain is built from TRBV20-1 and TRBJ1-5; maybe TRBD1 (6 bases). Germline values: CDR1 DFQATT, CDR2 SNEGSKA (reference sequence). Trimming took off 6 bases at V and 9 bases at J, with 15 bases between the two ends. This CDR3 is built from 12 residues. CDR3 bases: TGCAGTGCCCAAGGGGGGGAACCGCCCCAGCATTTT. Its protein product is CSAQGGEPPQHF.

This clonotype has just a few counts. J is TRBJ2-5 and V is TRBV4-1; possibly TRBD1 for D (6 bases). Germline assignment: CDR1 MGHRA and CDR2 YSYEKL. Trimming removed 2 bases from V and 1 base from J, with 11 bases in between. The CDR3 loop spans 15 amino acids. DNA for the CDR3: TGCGCCAGCAGCCAATCAGGACAGATCCAAGAGACCCAGTACTTC. Translated: CASSQSGQIQETQYF.

Many counts were recorded for this clonotype. This sequence joins TRBV29-1 and TRBJ1-1; D gene uncertain. From germline, CDR1 is SQVTM and CDR2 ANQGSEA. This CDR3 has 12 amino acids. V was pared by 6 bases and J by 2 bases, with 10 bases between. This chain's CDR3 is CSVWTGNTEAFF. The CDR3 DNA reads TGCAGCGTATGGACGGGTAACACTGAAGCTTTCTTT.

The rearrangement joins TRBV27 to TRBJ2-3, with 10 nucleotides matching TRBD1. V was pared by 7 bases and J by 4 bases, with 5 bases of the junction left unmatched. Germline loops: CDR1 MNHEY, CDR2 SMNVEV (reference sequence). The CDR3 length is 14 residues. The CDR3 is CASNDRGRADTQYF. In DNA form, the CDR3 reads TGTGCCAGCAATGACAGGGGGCGCGCAGATACGCAGTATTTT.

A note on this clonotype: A much larger clone lies a single base off, so this may be a read error. The chain has TRBV13 and TRBJ2-1; 11 positions agree with TRBD2. Germline V gene data show CDR1 as PRHDT and CDR2 as FYEKMQ (reference sequence). The CDR3 totals 17 residues. The trim removed 2 bases at V and 5 bases at J, leaving 8 bases unmatched. CDR3 DNA sequence: TGTGCCAGCAGCTTAACTAGCGGGGGACATTCCCACAATGAGCAGTTCTTC. Amino acids: CASSLTSGGHSHNEQFF.

In its sample, this clonotype was seen many times. The rearrangement links TRBV5-1 to TRBJ1-1, with D tentatively TRBD1 (6 bases). With 0 bases removed from V and 3 bases from J, the gap between germline ends came to 18 bases. Per the germline V gene, CDR1 is SGHRS and CDR2 is YFSETQ. The CDR3 contains 17 residues. CDR3: CASSLEFGGRRDTEAFF. The CDR3 coding sequence is TGCGCCAGCAGCTTGGAATTCGGGGGGCGAAGGGACACTGAAGCTTTCTTT.

This clonotype was seen ten or more times. This sequence joins TRBV20-1 and TRBJ1-1; possible D gene TRBD1, 5 bases. Germline CDR1 DFQATT, CDR2 SNEGSKA (reference sequence). The CDR3 is made up of 11 amino acids. V lost 3 bases, J lost 11 bases, and 13 bases lay in between. CDR3 sequence (DNA): TGCAGTGCTAGTCAATCGGCAGGGGCTTTCTTT. This gives the protein CSASQSAGAFF.

At least ten counts were recorded for this clonotype. This chain connects TRBV12-3 or TRBV12-4 to TRBJ1-5; D is ambiguous. CDR3 length equals 15 residues. V dropped 5 bases and J dropped 0 bases, with 11 bases sitting between them. In DNA, the CDR3 is TGTGCCAGCAGTCTCGATGAGTATAGCAATCAGCCCCAGCATTTT. As protein: CASSLDEYSNQPQHF.

This clonotype occurred many times. V and J are TRBV5-5 and TRBJ2-1; D gene unclear. CDR1 and CDR2 (germline): SGHKS, YYEKEE (reference sequence). Trimming took 1 base from V and 6 from J, leaving 2 bases between them. This CDR3 comprises 11 residues. In DNA, the CDR3 is TGTGCCAGCAGCTTGTTCAATGAGCAGTTCTTC. Its translation is CASSLFNEQFF.

A word on this clonotype: One end of the junction is discordant with germline, which a read error may explain. The V and J genes are TRBV20-1 and TRBJ1-2; 9 positions agree with TRBD1. The CDR3 sequence is 17 residues long. Germline CDR1 reads DFQATT; CDR2 reads SNEGSKA (reference sequence). CDR3 loop: CCARDERGTGPNYGYTF. In nucleotides, the CDR3 is TGCTGTGCTAGAGATGAACGCGGGACAGGGCCCAACTATGGCTACACCTTC.

The CDR3 protein is CSAGRGGLNTEAFF. In DNA, the CDR3 is TGCAGTGCCGGGCGTGGGGGGCTGAACACTGAAGCTTTCTTT. This rearrangement joins TRBV20-1 to TRBJ1-1; tentative D call: TRBD1 (6 bases). The V end lost 6 bases, the J end lost 0 bases, and 14 bases lay between the germline ends. The CDR3 has 14 residues. Germline CDR1 DFQATT, CDR2 SNEGSKA (reference sequence).

This clonotype was detected only a few times. The chain combines TRBV10-1 with TRBJ2-1; D gene ambiguous. Germline V gives CDR1 WNHNN, CDR2 SYGVQD (reference sequence). The CDR3 is made up of 13 amino acids. V was cut by 8 bases and J by 6 bases, with 14 bases left in between. CDR3: CASSRTSVNEQFF. CDR3 coding DNA: TGCGCCAGCTCAAGGACCAGCGTCAATGAGCAGTTCTTC.

DNA of the CDR3: TGCGCCAGCAGAGGACAGGGTATGGCCGGGGAGCTGTTTTTT. Its translation is CASRGQGMAGELFF. V usage is TRBV5-1 and J usage is TRBJ2-2; 8 nucleotides align to TRBD1. J gave up 6 bases and V 5 bases, and 6 bases lay outside the gene matches. The CDR3 extends over 14 amino acids. Germline V gene lookup returns CDR1 SGHRS and CDR2 YFSETQ.

This clonotype was found many times. V and J are TRBV7-8 and TRBJ1-1, with D possibly TRBD1 on 5 matching bases. Germline CDR1 reads SGHVS; CDR2 reads FQNEAQ. The CDR3 consists of 13 residues. Trimming left V 5 bases short and J 4 bases short, with 11 bases between. This CDR3 is CASSRGTPTEAFF. CDR3 bases: TGTGCCAGCAGCCGAGGGACCCCCACTGAAGCTTTCTTT.

At least ten counts were recorded for this clonotype. The DNA of the CDR3 is TGTGCCAGCAGCCGGGAGGCTCCCCTCACAGATACGCAGTATTTT. Protein: CASSREAPLTDTQYF. This rearrangement joins TRBV4-2 to TRBJ2-3, with D tentatively TRBD2 (6 bases). Trimming shortened V by 4 bases and J by 2 bases, and 13 bases separated the two germline ends. The CDR3 covers 15 residues. CDR1 is LGHNA and CDR2 is YNFKEQ in the germline V gene.

This clonotype was counted many times. The chain is built from TRBV20-1 and TRBJ2-1; D ambiguous. V lost 3 bases to trimming and J lost 0 bases, with 6 bases between them. The germline V gene encodes CDR1 DFQATT and CDR2 SNEGSKA (reference sequence). There are 13 residues in the CDR3. The CDR3: CSASLLSYNEQFF. In nucleotides, the CDR3 is TGCAGTGCTAGCCTTCTCTCCTACAATGAGCAGTTCTTC.

This clonotype came up many times. V and J are TRBV5-1 and TRBJ2-1, with D perhaps matching TRBD2 (5 bases). The germline CDR1 and CDR2 sequences are SGHRS and YFSETQ. This CDR3 has 15 residues. V was trimmed by 1 base and J by 8 bases, leaving 16 bases between them. The CDR3 DNA sequence: TGCGCCAGCAGCTTGAGCACTAGAGGTTACGATGAGCAGTTCTTC. It encodes CASSLSTRGYDEQFF. The whole variable domain, remainder taken from reference TRBV5-1 and TRBJ2-1, is KAGVTQTPRYLIKTRGQQVTLSCSPISGHRSVSWYQQTPGQGLQFLFEYFSETQRNKGNFPGRFSGRQFSNSRSEMNVSTLELGDSALYLCASSLSTRGYDEQFFGPGTRLTVL.

Ten or more counts support this clonotype. The CDR3 DNA reads TGTGCCAGCAGTCCCCGGGGACCGAGCTCTGGAAACACCATATATTTT. This encodes CASSPRGPSSGNTIYF. This sequence joins TRBV12-3 or TRBV12-4 and TRBJ1-3, with D possibly TRBD1 on 5 matching bases. Trimming removed 5 bases at V and 0 bases at J, with 14 bases between. CDR3 length equals 16 residues.

This clonotype was counted many times. This chain joins TRBV27 and TRBJ2-1; no definite D call. Germline-derived CDR1 and CDR2 are MNHEY and SMNVEV (reference sequence). The CDR3 is 17 amino acids. V gave up 4 bases and J gave up 2 bases, with 18 bases separating them. The CDR3: CASSSEIYLSPYNEQFF. CDR3 in DNA: TGTGCCAGCAGTTCCGAAATATATCTAAGCCCCTACAATGAGCAGTTCTTC.

This clonotype was detected many times. The V call is TRBV3-1, the J call TRBJ2-1, with a possible D match to TRBD1 (6 bases). The CDR3 consists of 16 residues. The germline V gene has CDR1 LGHDT and CDR2 YNNKEL (reference sequence). Trimming pared 4 bases from V and 8 bases from J, leaving 21 bases between. CDR3: CASSRGNAGAWDEQFF. CDR3 nucleotide sequence: TGTGCCAGCAGCCGAGGAAACGCAGGGGCGTGGGATGAGCAGTTCTTC.

This clonotype was counted between two and nine times. The CDR3 is CAISAPGLTEAFF. DNA of the CDR3: TGTGCCATCAGTGCACCGGGCCTGACTGAAGCTTTCTTT. The chain recombines TRBV10-3 with TRBJ1-1; D remains ambiguous. The length of the CDR3 is 13 residues. The V end lost 4 bases, the J end lost 5 bases, and 11 bases lay between the germline ends. Germline-derived CDR1 and CDR2 are ENHRY and SYGVKD.